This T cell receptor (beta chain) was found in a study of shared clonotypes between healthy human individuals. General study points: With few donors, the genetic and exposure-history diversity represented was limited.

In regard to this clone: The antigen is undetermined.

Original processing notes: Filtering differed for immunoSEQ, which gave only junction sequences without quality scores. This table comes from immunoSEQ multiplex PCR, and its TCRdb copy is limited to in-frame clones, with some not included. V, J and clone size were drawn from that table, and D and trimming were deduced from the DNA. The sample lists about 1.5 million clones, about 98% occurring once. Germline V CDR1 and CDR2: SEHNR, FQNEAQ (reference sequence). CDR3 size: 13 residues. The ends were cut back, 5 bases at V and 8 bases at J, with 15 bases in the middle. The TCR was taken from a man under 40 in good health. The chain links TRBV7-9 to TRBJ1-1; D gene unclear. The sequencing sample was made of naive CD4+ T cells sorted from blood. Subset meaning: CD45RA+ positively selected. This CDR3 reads CASSPQEGMEAFF. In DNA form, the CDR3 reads TGTGCCAGCAGCCCCCAGGAGGGCATGGAAGCTTTCTTT.